Following are 15 T cell receptor beta chains from one sample sequenced in a study of blood T cell repertoires in COVID-19. Sequencing used immunoSEQ multiplex PCR; TCRdb keeps in-frame clones, though not all of them. The sample has over 200,000 clones; around 88% are singletons. The source material was PBMCs or T cells enriched from blood (not recorded which). Source of these receptors: a man aged 40-49 years who had recovered from COVID-19.

As to this clone: Compared with germline, one end of the junction differs, possibly owing to a read error. CDR3 sequence: CASSQPSGGSAYEQYF. DNA for the CDR3: TGCGCTAGCAGCCAGCCCTCGGGGGGGTCAGCCTACGAGCAGTACTTC. The chain couples TRBV4-1 to TRBJ2-7, with 8 nucleotides matching TRBD2. The CDR3 sequence is 16 residues long. Germline CDR1 is MGHRA and CDR2 is YSYEKL.

This clone appeared a single time. The chain is built from TRBV7-8 and TRBJ2-7; TRBD1 aligns across 7 bases. The J segment lost 2 bases and the V segment lost 5 bases, leaving 6 bases of the junction unmatched. Germline V CDR1 and CDR2: SGHVS, FQNEAQ. This CDR3 is 14 amino acids long. The DNA for the CDR3 is TGTGCCAGCAGCCTCCGGGACAGAGCCTACGAGCAGTACTTC. It encodes CASSLRDRAYEQYF.

The J gene is TRBJ2-7, the V gene TRBV6-1; D may be TRBD2 (5 bases). V shed 1 base and J shed 6 bases, with 13 bases lying between them. CDR3 length: 14 amino acids. Germline values: CDR1 MNHNS, CDR2 SASEGT. The CDR3 region is CASSEEGRAGEQYF. The CDR3 DNA follows: TGTGCCAGCAGTGAAGAAGGTAGGGCGGGCGAGCAGTACTTC.

The chain has TRBV12-3 or TRBV12-4 and TRBJ1-2; D possibly corresponds to TRBD1 (5 bases). The CDR3 contains 13 residues. The V gene lost 6 bases and the J gene lost 2 bases, with 10 bases spanning the gap. The CDR3 region has the DNA TGTGCCAGCAGCCGCGGGGCAAACTATGGCTACACCTTC. Protein sequence: CASSRGANYGYTF.

This clone was seen only once. The chain couples TRBV10-2 to TRBJ2-7, with TRBD1 matching over 10 bases. V shed 0 bases, J shed 3 bases, and the junction held 2 bases outside the gene matches. This CDR3 comprises 15 residues. Per the germline V gene, CDR1 is WSHSY and CDR2 is SAAADI. CDR3: CASSESWTGGYEQYF. DNA for the CDR3: TGCGCCAGCAGTGAGTCGTGGACAGGGGGCTACGAGCAGTACTTC.

This chain joins TRBV6-2 or TRBV6-3 and TRBJ2-7, with D unclear. CDR3 length equals 18 residues. The germline V gene encodes CDR1 MNHEY and CDR2 SVGEGT. V lost 2 bases and J lost 3, with 23 bases in between. The CDR3 region is CASSYPPSRLDLNYEQYF. The DNA for the CDR3 is TGTGCCAGCAGTTACCCCCCCTCGCGGCTAGACCTGAACTACGAGCAGTACTTC.

The chain combines TRBV19 with TRBJ1-1; possible D gene TRBD1, 5 bases. The germline CDR1 and CDR2 sequences are LNHDA and SQIVND (reference sequence). V shed 9 bases and J shed 1 base, with 9 bases lying between them. The CDR3 sequence is 12 residues long. In nucleotides, the CDR3 is TGTGCCAGCGTACAGGAGAACACTGAAGCTTTCTTT. It yields the protein CASVQENTEAFF.

This clone was observed once. The rearrangement uses TRBV7-3 and TRBJ2-2; no firm D call. The CDR3 has 14 residues. CDR1 SGHTA and CDR2 FQGTGA come from the germline V gene. V lost 1 base to trimming and J lost 1 base, with 4 bases between them. CDR3 sequence (DNA): TGTGCCAGCAGCTTAAATAAGAACACCGGGGAGCTGTTTTTT. The encoded protein is CASSLNKNTGELFF. The whole variable domain, remainder taken from reference TRBV7-3 and TRBJ2-2, is GAGVSQTPSNKVTEKGKYVELRCDPISGHTALYWYRQSLGQGPEFLIYFQGTGAADDSGLPNDRFFAVRPEGSVSTLKIQRTERGDSAVYLCASSLNKNTGELFFGEGSRLTVL.

V is TRBV3-1 (or the pseudogene TRBV3-2) and J is TRBJ2-7; D ambiguous. Trimming pared 9 bases from V and 3 bases from J, leaving 9 bases between. This CDR3 has 11 amino acids. Germline CDR1 reads LGHDT; CDR2 reads YNNKEL (reference sequence). The CDR3 nucleotides read TGTGCCAGTTCCCGGAGCTACGAGCAGTACTTC. This codes for CASSRSYEQYF.

The rearrangement links TRBV7-6 to TRBJ2-3, with D perhaps matching TRBD1 (5 bases). The germline V and J ends were trimmed by 7 bases and 4 bases, with 9 bases remaining between them. CDR3 length: 12 amino acids. CDR1 is SGHVS and CDR2 is FNYEAQ in the germline V gene. Written as DNA, the CDR3 is TGTGCCAGCACCTCAGGGCCAGATACGCAGTATTTT. Translating gives CASTSGPDTQYF.

V gene TRBV14 combines with J gene TRBJ1-1; D gene uncertain. This CDR3 spans 15 amino acids. CDR1 is SGHDN, CDR2 FVKESK, per germline. V was trimmed by 0 bases and J by 1 base, leaving 9 bases between them. As DNA, the CDR3 is TGTGCCAGCAGCCAAGAACTGGGAGAGAACACTGAAGCTTTCTTT. Translated: CASSQELGENTEAFF.

The chain employs TRBV4-2 and TRBJ1-4; D unclear. The CDR3 is 13 amino acids. In germline, CDR1 is LGHNA, CDR2 YNFKEQ. The ends were cut back, 8 bases at V and 6 bases at J, with 13 bases in the middle. As DNA, the CDR3 is TGTGCCAGCGGCCGTTCCCCCGATGAAAAACTGTTTTTT. Its protein is CASGRSPDEKLFF.

The V and J genes are TRBV18 and TRBJ2-7; no definite D call. The germline gives CDR1 KGHSH, CDR2 LQKENI. V was cut by 1 base and J by 2 bases, with 12 bases left in between. The CDR3 has 15 amino acids. The CDR3 DNA sequence: TGTGCCAGCTCACCACGATTGTTAGATACCTACGAGCAGTACTTC. Amino acids: CASSPRLLDTYEQYF.

V gene TRBV5-1 combines with J gene TRBJ2-2; D is possibly TRBD1 (6 bases). The ends were cut back, 4 bases at V and 4 bases at J, with 14 bases in the middle. Germline V CDR1 and CDR2: SGHRS, YFSETQ. The CDR3 runs 15 residues. The CDR3 nucleotides are TGCGCCAGCAGCCTGACAGGAGTTGGCACCGGGGAGCTGTTTTTT. Residues: CASSLTGVGTGELFF.

This chain connects TRBV5-1 to TRBJ1-2; a possible D gene is TRBD1 (6 bases). Germline CDR1 SGHRS, CDR2 YFSETQ. V was cut by 4 bases and J by 4 bases, with 14 bases left in between. The CDR3 runs to 14 residues. CDR3 nucleotide sequence: TGCGCCAGCAGCGAACACACAGGGTCCTATGGCTACACCTTC. Its protein product is CASSEHTGSYGYTF.